This T cell receptor beta chain is from a study of spatial heterogeneity in lung cancer. Study in general: Consistent detection of more beta-chain than alpha-chain sequences was observed. Each distinct TCR and UMI combination averaged more than ten appearances in raw reads.

This clonotype was counted at least ten times. A unique molecular identifier was carried by every single TCR cDNA molecule. TCRdb passed the 5' RACE reads through MiXCR, listing each CDR3 protein once. The top ten clones hold roughly 7% of a sample with about 78,000 distinct CDR3 sequences, 8% of them seen once. The CDR3 extends over 13 amino acids. In germline, CDR1 is SQVTM, CDR2 ANQGSEA. Trimming took off 4 bases at V and 1 base at J, with 10 bases between the two ends. Time point in this sample: sample taken at primary tumor resection. Without sorting, whole RNA was sequenced from tumor, nontumor lung or frozen PBMC.

The sequence came from a male donor with early-stage non-small cell lung cancer. This chain uses TRBV29-1 with TRBJ1-1, with D perhaps TRBD1 (5 bases). The starting material was PBMCs, obtained at surgery. The DNA of the CDR3 is TGCAGCGTTGGTTCCGGACAGAACACTGAAGCTTTCTTT. Its protein is CSVGSGQNTEAFF. The variable domain in full, with the rest retrieved from reference TRBV29-1 and TRBJ1-1, is SAVISQKPSRDICQRGTSLTIQCQVDSQVTMMFWYRQQPGQSLTLIATANQGSEATYESGFVIDKFPISRPNLTFSTLTVSNMSPEDSSIYLCSVGSGQNTEAFFGQGTRLTVV.